This TCR beta chain was recovered during a study of OX40 agonist ivuxolimab in advanced cancers. Measured with immunoSEQ multiplex PCR; TCRdb has only the in-frame clones, and not every one. The sample records some 69,000 clones, 80% to 90% being singletons. Trimming pared 5 bases from V and 0 bases from J, leaving 11 bases between. The CDR3 covers 15 residues. Germline V gene data show CDR1 as SGHAT and CDR2 as FQNNGV. The starting material was CD4+ or CD8+ T cells sorted from blood, obtained in a trial of the OX40 agonist ivuxolimab. The V gene is TRBV11-2, the J gene TRBJ2-1; D is uncertain. This clonotype originated in an adult with an advanced solid tumor such as melanoma, head and neck, liver or kidney cancer. The CDR3 nucleotides are TGTGCCAGCAGCCCCCTCACGGGCTCCTACAATGAGCAGTTCTTC. Protein: CASSPLTGSYNEQFF.